Below, one T cell receptor beta chain is given with its context. No antigen is known for it. The sample's time point: week 11, during vaccination. Every vaccine dose comprised 300 ug of mutant IDH1 20-mer peptide plus topical imiquimod. This entry comes from a study of a mutant IDH1 vaccine in newly diagnosed glioma. For the study at large: Vaccinations, eight in total, occurred in weeks 1, 3, 5, 7, 11, 15, 19, 23. The initiation of vaccination occurred 4-6 weeks after radiotherapy alone, or with temozolomide cycles.

CDR1 is SGHDT, CDR2 YYEEEE, per germline. Trimming pared 2 bases from V and 4 bases from J, leaving 15 bases between. CDR3 size: 15 residues. TCRdb's table, derived via immunoSEQ multiplex PCR, lists solely in-frame clones and lacks some. The sample has approximately 24,000 clones; around 77% are singletons. The chain recombines TRBV5-6 with TRBJ1-2; D possibly corresponds to TRBD1 (6 bases). The sequencing here drew on PBMCs, taken from a glioma patient whose treatment included an IDH1 peptide vaccine. This sequence was found in a woman between 18 and 29 years old with glioma. The DNA of the CDR3 is TGTGCCAGCAGCTTCCGGACAGAACCATTCTATGGCTACACCTTC. It translates to CASSFRTEPFYGYTF.